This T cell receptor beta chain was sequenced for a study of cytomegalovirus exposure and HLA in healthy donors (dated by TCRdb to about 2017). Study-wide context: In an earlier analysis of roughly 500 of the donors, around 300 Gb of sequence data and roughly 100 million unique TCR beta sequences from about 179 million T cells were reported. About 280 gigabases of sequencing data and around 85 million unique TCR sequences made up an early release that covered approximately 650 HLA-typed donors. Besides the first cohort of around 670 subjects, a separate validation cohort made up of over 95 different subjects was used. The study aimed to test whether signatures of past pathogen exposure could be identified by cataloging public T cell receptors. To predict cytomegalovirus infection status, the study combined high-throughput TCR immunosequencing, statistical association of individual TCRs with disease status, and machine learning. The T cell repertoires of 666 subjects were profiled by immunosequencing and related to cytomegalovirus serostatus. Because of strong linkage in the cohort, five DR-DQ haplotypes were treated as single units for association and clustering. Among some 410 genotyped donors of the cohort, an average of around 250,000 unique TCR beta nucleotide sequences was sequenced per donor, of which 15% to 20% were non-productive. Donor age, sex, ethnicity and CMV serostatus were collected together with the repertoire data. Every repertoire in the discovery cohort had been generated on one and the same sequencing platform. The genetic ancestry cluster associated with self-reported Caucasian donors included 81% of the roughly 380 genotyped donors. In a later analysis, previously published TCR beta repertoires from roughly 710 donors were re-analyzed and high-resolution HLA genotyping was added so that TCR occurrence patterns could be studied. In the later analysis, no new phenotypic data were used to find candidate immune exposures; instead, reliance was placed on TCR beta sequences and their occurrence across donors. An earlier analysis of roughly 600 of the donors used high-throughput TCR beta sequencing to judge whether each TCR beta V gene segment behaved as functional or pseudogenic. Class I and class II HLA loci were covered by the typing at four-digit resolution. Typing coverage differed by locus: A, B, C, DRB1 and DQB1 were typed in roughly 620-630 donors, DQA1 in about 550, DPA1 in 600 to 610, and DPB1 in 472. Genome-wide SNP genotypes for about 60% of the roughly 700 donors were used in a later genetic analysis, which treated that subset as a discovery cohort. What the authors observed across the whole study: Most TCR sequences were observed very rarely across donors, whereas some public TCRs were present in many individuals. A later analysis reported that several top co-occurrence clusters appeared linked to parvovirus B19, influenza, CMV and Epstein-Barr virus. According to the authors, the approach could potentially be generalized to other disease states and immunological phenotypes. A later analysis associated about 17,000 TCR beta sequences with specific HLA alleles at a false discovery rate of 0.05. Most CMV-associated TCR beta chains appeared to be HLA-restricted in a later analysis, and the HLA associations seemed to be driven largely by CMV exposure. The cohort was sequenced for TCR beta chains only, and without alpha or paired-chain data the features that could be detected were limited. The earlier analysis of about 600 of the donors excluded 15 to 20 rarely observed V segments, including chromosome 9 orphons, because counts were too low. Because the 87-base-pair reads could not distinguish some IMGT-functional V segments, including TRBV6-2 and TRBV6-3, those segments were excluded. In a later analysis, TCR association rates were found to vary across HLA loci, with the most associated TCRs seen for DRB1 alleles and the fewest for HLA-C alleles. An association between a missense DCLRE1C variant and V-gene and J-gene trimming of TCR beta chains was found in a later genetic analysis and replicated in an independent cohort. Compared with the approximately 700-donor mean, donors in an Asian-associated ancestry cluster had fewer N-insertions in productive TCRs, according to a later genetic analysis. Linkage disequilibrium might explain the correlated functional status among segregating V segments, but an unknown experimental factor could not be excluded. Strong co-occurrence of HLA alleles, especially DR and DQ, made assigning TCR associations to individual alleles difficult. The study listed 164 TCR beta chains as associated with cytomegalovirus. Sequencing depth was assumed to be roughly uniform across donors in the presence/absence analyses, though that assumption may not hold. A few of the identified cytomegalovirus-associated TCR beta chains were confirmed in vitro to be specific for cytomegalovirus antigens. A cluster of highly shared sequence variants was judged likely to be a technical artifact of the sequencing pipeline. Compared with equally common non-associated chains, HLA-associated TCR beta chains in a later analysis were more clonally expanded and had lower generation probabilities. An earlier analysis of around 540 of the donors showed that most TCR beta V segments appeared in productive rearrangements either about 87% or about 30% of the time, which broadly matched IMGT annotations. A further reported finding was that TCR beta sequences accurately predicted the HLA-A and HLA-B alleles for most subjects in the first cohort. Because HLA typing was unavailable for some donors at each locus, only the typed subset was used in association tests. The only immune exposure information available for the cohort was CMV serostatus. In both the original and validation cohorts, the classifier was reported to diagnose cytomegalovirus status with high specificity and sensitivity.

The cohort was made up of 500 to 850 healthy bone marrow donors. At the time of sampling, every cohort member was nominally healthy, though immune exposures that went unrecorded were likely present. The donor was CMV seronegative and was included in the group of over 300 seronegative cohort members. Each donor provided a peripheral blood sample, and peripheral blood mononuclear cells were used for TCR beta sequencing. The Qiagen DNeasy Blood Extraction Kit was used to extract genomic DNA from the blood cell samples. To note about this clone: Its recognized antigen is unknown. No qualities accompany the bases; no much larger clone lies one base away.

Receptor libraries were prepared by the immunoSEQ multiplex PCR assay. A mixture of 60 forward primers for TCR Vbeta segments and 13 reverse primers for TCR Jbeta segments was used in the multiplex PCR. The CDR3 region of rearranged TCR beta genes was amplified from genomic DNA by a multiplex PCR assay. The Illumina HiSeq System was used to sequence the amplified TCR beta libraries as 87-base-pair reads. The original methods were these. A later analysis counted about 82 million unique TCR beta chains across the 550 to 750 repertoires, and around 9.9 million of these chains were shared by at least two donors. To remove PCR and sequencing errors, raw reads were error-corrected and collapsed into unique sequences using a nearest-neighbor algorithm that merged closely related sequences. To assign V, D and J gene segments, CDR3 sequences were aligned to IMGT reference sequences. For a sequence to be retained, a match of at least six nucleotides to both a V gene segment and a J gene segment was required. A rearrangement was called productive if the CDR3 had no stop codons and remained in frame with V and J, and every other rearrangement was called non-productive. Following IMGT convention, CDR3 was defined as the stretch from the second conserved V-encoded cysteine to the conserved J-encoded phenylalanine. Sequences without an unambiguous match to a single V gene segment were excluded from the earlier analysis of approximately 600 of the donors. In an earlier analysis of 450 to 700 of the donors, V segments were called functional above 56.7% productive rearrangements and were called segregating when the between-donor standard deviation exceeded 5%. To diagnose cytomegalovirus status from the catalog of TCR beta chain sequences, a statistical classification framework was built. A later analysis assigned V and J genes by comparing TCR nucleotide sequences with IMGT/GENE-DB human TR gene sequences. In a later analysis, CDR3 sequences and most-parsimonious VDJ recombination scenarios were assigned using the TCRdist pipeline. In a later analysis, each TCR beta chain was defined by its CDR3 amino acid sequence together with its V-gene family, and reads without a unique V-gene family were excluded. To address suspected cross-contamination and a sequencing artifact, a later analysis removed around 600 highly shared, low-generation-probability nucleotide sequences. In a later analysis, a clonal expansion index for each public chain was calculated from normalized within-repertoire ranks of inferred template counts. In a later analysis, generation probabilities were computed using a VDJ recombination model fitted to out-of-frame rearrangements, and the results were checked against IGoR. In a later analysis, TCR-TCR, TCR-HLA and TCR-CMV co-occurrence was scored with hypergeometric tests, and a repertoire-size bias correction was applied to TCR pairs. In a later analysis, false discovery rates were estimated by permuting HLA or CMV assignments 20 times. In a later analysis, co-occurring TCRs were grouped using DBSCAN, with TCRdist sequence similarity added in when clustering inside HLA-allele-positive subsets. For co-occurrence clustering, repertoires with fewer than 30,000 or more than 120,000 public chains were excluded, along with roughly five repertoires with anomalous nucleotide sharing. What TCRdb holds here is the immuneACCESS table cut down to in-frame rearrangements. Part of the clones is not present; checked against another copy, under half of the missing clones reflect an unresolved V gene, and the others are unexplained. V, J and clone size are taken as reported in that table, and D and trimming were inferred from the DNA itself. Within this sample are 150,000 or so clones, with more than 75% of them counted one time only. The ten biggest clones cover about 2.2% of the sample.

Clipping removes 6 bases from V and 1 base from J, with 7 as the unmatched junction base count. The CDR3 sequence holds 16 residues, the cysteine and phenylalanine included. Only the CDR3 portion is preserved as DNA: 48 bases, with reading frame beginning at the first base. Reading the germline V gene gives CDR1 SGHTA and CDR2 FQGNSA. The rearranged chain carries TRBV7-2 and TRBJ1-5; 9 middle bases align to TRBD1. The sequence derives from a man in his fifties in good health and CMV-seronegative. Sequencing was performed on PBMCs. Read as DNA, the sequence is TGTGCCAGCAGTACACAGGGGGCTGAGAGCAATCAGCCCCAGCATTTT. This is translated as CASSTQGAESNQPQHF.